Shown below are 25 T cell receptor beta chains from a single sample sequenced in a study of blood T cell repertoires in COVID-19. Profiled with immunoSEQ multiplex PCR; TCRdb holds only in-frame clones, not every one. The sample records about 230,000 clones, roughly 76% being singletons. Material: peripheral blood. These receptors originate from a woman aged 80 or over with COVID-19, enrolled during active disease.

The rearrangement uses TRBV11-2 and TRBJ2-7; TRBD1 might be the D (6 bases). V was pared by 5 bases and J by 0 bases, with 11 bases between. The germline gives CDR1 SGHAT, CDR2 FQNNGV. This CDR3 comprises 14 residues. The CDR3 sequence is CASSRRDTSYEQYF. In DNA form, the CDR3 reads TGTGCCAGCAGCCGCCGGGACACCTCCTACGAGCAGTACTTC.

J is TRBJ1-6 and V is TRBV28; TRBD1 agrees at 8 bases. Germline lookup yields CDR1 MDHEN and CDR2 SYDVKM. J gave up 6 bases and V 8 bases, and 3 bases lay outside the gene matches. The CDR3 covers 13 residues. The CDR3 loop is CASRTGINSPLHF. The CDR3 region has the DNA TGTGCCAGCCGGACAGGGATTAATTCACCCCTCCACTTT.

The CDR3 loop is CASSPQYTGELFF. The CDR3 bases are TGTGCCAGCAGCCCTCAGTACACCGGGGAGCTGTTTTTT. The chain links TRBV3-1 (or the pseudogene TRBV3-2) to TRBJ2-2; D call uncertain. The CDR3 extends over 13 amino acids. Germline-derived CDR1 and CDR2 are LGHDT and YNNKEL (reference sequence). V shed 4 bases and J shed 3 bases, with 6 bases lying between them.

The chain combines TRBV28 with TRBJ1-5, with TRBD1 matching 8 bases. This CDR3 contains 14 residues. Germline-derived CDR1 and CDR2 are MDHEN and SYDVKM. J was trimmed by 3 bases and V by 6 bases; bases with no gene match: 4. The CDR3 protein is CASRGQGLNQPQHF. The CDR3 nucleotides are TGTGCCAGCAGAGGACAGGGCCTCAATCAGCCCCAGCATTTT. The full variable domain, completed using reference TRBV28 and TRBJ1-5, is DVKVTQSSRYLVKRTGEKVFLECVQDMDHENMFWYRQDPGLGLRLIYFSYDVKMKEKGDIPEGYSVSREKKERFSLILESASTNQTSMYLCASRGQGLNQPQHFGDGTRLSIL.

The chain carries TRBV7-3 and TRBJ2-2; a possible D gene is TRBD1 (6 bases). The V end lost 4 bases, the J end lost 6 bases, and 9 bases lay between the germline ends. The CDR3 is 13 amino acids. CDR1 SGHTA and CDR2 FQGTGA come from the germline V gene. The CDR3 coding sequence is TGTGCCAGCAGCTCCACAGGGTCCGGGGAGCTGTTTTTT. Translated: CASSSTGSGELFF.

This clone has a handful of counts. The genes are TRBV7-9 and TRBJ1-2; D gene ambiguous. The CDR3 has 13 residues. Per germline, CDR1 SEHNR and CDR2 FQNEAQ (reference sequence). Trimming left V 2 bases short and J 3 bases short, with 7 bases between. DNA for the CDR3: TGTGCCAGCAGCTTAAAACGGGACTATGGCTACACCTTC. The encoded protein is CASSLKRDYGYTF.

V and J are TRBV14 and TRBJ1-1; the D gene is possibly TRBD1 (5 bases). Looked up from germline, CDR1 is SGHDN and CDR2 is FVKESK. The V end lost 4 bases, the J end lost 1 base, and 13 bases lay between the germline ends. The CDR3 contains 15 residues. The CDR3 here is CASSRTGLPNTEAFF. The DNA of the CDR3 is TGTGCCAGCAGCCGAACGGGACTGCCGAACACTGAAGCTTTCTTT.

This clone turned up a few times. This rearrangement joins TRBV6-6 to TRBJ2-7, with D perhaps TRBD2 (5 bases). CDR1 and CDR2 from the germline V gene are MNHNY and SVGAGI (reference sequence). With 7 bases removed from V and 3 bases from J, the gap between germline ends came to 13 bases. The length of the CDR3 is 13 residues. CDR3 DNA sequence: TGTGCCAGCAAAATCGGTGGGAGCTACGAGCAGTACTTC. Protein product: CASKIGGSYEQYF.

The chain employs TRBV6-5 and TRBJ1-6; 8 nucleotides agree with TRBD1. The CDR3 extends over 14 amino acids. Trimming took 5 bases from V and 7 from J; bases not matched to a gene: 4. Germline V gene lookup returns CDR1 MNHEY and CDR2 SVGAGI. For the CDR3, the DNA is TGTGCCAGCAGTAGGGACAGGAGAAATTCACCCCTCCACTTT. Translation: CASSRDRRNSPLHF.

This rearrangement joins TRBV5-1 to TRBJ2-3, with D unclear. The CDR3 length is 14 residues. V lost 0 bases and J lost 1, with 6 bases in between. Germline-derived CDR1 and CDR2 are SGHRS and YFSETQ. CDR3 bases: TGCGCCAGCAGCTTGGCAGGCGGCACAGATACGCAGTATTTT. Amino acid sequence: CASSLAGGTDTQYF. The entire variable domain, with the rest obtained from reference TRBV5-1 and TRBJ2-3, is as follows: KAGVTQTPRYLIKTRGQQVTLSCSPISGHRSVSWYQQTPGQGLQFLFEYFSETQRNKGNFPGRFSGRQFSNSRSEMNVSTLELGDSALYLCASSLAGGTDTQYFGPGTRLTVL.

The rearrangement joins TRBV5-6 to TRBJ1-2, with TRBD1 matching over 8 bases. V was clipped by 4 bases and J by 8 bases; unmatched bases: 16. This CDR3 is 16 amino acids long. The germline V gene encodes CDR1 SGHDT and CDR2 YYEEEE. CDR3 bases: TGTGCCAGCAGCGAAAACGGACAGGGAATTATCTACGGCTACACCTTC. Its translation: CASSENGQGIIYGYTF.

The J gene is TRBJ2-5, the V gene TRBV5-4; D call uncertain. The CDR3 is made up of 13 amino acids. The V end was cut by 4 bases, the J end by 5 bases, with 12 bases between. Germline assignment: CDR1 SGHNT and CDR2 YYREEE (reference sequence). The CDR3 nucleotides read TGTGCCAGCAGCCCCGGTGTTGAGGAGACCCAGTACTTC. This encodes CASSPGVEETQYF.

CDR3 region: CASSLTGSQPQHF. The CDR3 DNA follows: TGTGCCAGCAGTTTGACAGGGTCCCAGCCCCAGCATTTT. The gene calls are TRBV6-2 or TRBV6-3 and TRBJ1-5; 7 bases match TRBD1. The CDR3 length is 13 residues. The germline gives CDR1 MNHEY, CDR2 SVGEGT. With V trimmed by 4 bases and J by 7 bases, 4 bases remained unmatched.

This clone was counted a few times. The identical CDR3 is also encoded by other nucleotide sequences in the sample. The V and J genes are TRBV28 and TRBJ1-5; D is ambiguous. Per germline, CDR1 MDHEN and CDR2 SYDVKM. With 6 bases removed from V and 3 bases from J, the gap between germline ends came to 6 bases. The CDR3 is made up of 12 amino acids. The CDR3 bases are TGTGCCAGCAGGCGCTCCAATCAGCCCCAGCATTTT. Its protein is CASRRSNQPQHF.

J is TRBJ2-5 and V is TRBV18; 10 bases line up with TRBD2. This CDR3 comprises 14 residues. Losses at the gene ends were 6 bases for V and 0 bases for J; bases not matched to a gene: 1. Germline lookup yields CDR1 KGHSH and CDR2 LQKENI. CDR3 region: CASSSGRDQETQYF. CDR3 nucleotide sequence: TGTGCCAGCTCGAGCGGGAGGGACCAAGAGACCCAGTACTTC. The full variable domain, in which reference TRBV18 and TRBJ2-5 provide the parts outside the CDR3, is NAGVMQNPRHLVRRRGQEARLRCSPMKGHSHVYWYRQLPEEGLKFMVYLQKENIIDESGMPKERFSAEFPKEGPSILRIQQVVRGDSAAYFCASSSGRDQETQYFGPGTRLLVL.

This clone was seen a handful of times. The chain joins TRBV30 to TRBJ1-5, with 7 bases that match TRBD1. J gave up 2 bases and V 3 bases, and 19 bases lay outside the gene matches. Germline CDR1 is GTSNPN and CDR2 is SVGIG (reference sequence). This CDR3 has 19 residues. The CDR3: CAWSRGSAGAVWGNQPQHF. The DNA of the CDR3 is TGTGCCTGGAGCAGGGGGTCGGCCGGGGCTGTTTGGGGCAATCAGCCCCAGCATTTT.

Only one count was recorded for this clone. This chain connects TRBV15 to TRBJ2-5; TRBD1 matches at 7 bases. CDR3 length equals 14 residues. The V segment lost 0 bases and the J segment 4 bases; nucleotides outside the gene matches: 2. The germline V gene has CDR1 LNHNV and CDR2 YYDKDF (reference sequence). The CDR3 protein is CATSRDSGGETQYF. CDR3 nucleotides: TGTGCCACCAGCAGAGATTCAGGGGGAGAGACCCAGTACTTC.

DNA for the CDR3: TGTGCCAGTAGCGGGAGACAGACCGGGGAGCTGTTTTTT. Its translation is CASSGRQTGELFF. This rearrangement joins TRBV2 to TRBJ2-2; 9 bases are shared with TRBD2. Germline CDR1 is SNHLY and CDR2 is FYNNEI. There are 13 residues in the CDR3. The V gene end was trimmed by 9 bases and the J gene end by 5 bases; junction bases not matched to a gene: 4. The full variable domain, completed using reference TRBV2 and TRBJ2-2, is EPEVTQTPSHQVTQMGQEVILRCVPISNHLYFYWYRQILGQKVEFLVSFYNNEISEKSEIFDDQFSVERPDGSNFTLKIRSTKLEDSAMYFCASSGRQTGELFFGEGSRLTVL.

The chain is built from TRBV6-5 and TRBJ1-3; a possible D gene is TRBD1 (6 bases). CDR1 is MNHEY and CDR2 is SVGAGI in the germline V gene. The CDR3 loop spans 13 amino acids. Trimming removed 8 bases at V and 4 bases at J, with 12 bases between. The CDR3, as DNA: TGTGCCAGCCTTCCGGGGGGCGGAAACACCATATATTTT. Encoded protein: CASLPGGGNTIYF.

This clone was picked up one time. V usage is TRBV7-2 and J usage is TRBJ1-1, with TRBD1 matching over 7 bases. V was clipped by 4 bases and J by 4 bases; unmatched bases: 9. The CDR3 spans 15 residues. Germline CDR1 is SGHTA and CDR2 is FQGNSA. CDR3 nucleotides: TGTGCCAGCAGCTCCAGGACAGGAGCCCTCACTGAAGCTTTCTTT. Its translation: CASSSRTGALTEAFF.

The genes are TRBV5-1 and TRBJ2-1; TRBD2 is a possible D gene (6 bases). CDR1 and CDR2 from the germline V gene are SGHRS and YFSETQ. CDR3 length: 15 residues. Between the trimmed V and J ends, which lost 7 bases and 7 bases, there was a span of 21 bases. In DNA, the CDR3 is TGCGCCAGCTCTCAACCGACGGCCGCGGGAAATGAGCAGTTCTTC. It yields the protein CASSQPTAAGNEQFF.

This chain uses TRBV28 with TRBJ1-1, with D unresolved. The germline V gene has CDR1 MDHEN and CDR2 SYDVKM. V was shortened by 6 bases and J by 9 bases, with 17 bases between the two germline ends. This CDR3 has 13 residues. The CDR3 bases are TGTGCCAGCAGGGATTCCGGTCCGGGGAAAGCTTTCTTT. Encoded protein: CASRDSGPGKAFF.

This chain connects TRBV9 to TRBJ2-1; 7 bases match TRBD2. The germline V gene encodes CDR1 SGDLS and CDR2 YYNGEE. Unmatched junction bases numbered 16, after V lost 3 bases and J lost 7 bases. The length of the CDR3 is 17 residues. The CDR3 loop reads CASSDPPGGSNINEQFF. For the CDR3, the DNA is TGTGCCAGCAGCGACCCCCCAGGCGGGAGCAACATAAATGAGCAGTTCTTC.

CDR3 sequence: CASSVYGNSNYGYTF. The CDR3 DNA reads as TGTGCCAGCAGCGTATACGGGAATTCTAACTATGGCTACACCTTC. V and J are TRBV9 and TRBJ1-2; D gene ambiguous. CDR1 and CDR2 from the germline V gene are SGDLS and YYNGEE. Between the trimmed V and J ends, which lost 1 base and 0 bases, there was a span of 10 bases. The CDR3 has 15 amino acids.

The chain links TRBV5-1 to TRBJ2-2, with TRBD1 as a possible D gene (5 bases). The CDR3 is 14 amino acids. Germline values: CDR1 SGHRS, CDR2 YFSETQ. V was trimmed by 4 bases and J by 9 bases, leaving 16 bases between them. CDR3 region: CASSLDPGSRELFF. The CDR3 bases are TGCGCCAGCAGCCTCGACCCAGGGTCGAGGGAGCTGTTTTTT.